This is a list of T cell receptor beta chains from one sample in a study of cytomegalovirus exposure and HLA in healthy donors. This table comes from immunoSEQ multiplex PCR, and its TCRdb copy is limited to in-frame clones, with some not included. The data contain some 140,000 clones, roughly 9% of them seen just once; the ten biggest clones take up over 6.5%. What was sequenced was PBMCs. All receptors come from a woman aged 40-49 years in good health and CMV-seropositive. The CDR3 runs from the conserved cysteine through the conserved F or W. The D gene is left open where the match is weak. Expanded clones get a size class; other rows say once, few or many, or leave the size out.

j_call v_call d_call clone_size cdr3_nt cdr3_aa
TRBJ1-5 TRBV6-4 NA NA TGTGCCAGCAGTGACTCGACAGCGGGTCGGCAGCATTTT CASSDSTAGRQHF
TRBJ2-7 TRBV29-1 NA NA TGCAGCGTTGGTAGAGAGGGCTACGAGCAGTACTTC CSVGREGYEQYF
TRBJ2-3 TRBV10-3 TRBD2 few TGTGCCACTACTGGGACTAGCGGGGGAGGTGAGGTAGGCACAGATACGCAGTATTTT CATTGTSGGGEVGTDTQYF
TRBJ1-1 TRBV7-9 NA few TGTGCCAGCAGCACACTGGGGGGGAACACTGAAGCTTTCTTT CASSTLGGNTEAFF
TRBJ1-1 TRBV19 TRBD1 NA TGTGCCAGTAGCTTACAACAGGGGGGCACTGAAGCTTTCTTT CASSLQQGGTEAFF
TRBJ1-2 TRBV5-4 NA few TGTGCCAGCAGCTTGGCACGGACAGTAACCGGGGGCTACACCTTC CASSLARTVTGGYTF
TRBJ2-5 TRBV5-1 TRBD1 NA TGCGCCAGCAGCCGAGGACAGGGGAAAGAGACCCAGTACTTC CASSRGQGKETQYF
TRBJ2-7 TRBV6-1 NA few TGTGCCAGCAGTGAAGCGGCGGCCCGCGGAGCGCTACACTACGAGCAGTACTTC CASSEAAARGALHYEQYF
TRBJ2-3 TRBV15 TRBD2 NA TGTGCCACTTCTTTCACTAGCGGGGGGCTGCTGGGCACAGATACGCAGTATTTT CATSFTSGGLLGTDTQYF
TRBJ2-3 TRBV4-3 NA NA TGCGCCAGCAGCCAAGACGGTAAGGGAGGCACAGATACGCAGTATTTT CASSQDGKGGTDTQYF
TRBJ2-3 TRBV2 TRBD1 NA TGTGCCAGCAGTGAAGAGGACAGGGTTACAGATACGCAGTATTTT CASSEEDRVTDTQYF
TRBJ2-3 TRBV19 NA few TGTGCCAGTAGGCAAGGGGGAGGCACAGATACGCAGTATTTT CASRQGGGTDTQYF
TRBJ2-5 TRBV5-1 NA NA TGCGCCAGCGCGGGGGCAGGGGCGAAGACCCAGTACTTC CASAGAGAKTQYF
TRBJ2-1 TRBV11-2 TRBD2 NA TGTGCCAGCAGCCCGATCACTAGCGGGGATTACAATGAGCAGTTCTTC CASSPITSGDYNEQFF
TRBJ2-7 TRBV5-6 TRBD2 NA TGTGCCAGCAGCGCGGGAGGGGGGTTGGAGCAGTACTTC CASSAGGGLEQYF
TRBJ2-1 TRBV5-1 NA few TGCGCCAGCAGCCAGGTCCCATCAGGTGATGAGCAGTTCTTC CASSQVPSGDEQFF
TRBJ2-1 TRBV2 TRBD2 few TGTGCCAGCAGTGAAGCCCCGACTAGCGGAGAACGGGGTGAGCAGTTCTTC CASSEAPTSGERGEQFF